A single sample is the source of the 31 T cell receptor beta chains below, sequenced in a study of response to subunit inactivated influenza vaccine. TCRdb called the RT-PCR reads again in MiXCR, with one record for every CDR3 protein. The sample has around 520,000 distinct CDR3 sequences, 25% seen once. Sequenced here: CD4+ T cells sorted from PBMCs, sampled 5 to 6 days after vaccination. Receptor source: a man in his forties or fifties who received an inactivated influenza vaccine.

The sample holds a few counts of this clonotype. CDR3 sequence: CASTTSGGDTQYF. For the CDR3, the DNA is TGTGCCAGTACGACTAGCGGGGGAGATACGCAGTATTTT. The V and J genes are TRBV12-3 or TRBV12-4 and TRBJ2-3; TRBD2 agrees at 12 bases. The CDR3 has 13 residues. V was pared by 9 bases and J by 5 bases, with 3 bases of the junction left unmatched.

This clonotype was seen a single time. This rearrangement joins TRBV28 to TRBJ2-7; D may correspond to TRBD1 or TRBD2 (6 bases each). This CDR3 has 16 residues. V was shortened by 6 bases and J by 2 bases, with 20 bases between the two germline ends. Germline V gives CDR1 MDHEN, CDR2 SYDVKM. CDR3 sequence (DNA): TGTGCCAGCAGGGTAGGCGGGACACAGAAAACCTACGAGCAGTACTTC. This translates into CASRVGGTQKTYEQYF. Complete variable domain (other parts from reference TRBV28 and TRBJ2-7): DVKVTQSSRYLVKRTGEKVFLECVQDMDHENMFWYRQDPGLGLRLIYFSYDVKMKEKGDIPEGYSVSREKKERFSLILESASTNQTSMYLCASRVGGTQKTYEQYFGPGTRLTVT.

The chain carries TRBV7-9 and TRBJ2-5, with 7 positions matching TRBD1. The length of the CDR3 is 13 residues. V lost 2 bases to trimming and J lost 9 bases; unmatched junction nucleotides: 6. CDR1 and CDR2 (germline): SEHNR, FQNEAQ (reference sequence). The CDR3 nucleotides read TGTGCCAGCAGCTTACCGGGACAGACGTCCCAGTACTTC. Protein: CASSLPGQTSQYF.

The rearrangement links TRBV5-6 to TRBJ2-5, with TRBD1 as a possible D gene (6 bases). Trimming shortened V by 0 bases and J by 0 bases, and 15 bases separated the two germline ends. The CDR3 totals 17 residues. Germline V CDR1 and CDR2: SGHDT, YYEEEE. Written as DNA, the CDR3 is TGTGCCAGCAGCTTGGTCGGGTCAGGGGCCCACCAAGAGACCCAGTACTTC. Amino acids: CASSLVGSGAHQETQYF.

This chain connects TRBV6-2 or TRBV6-3 to TRBJ1-1, with D possibly matching TRBD1 (6 bases). V lost 4 bases, J lost 0 bases, and 15 bases lay in between. This CDR3 has 16 amino acids. Germline assignment: CDR1 MNHEY and CDR2 SVGEGT. The CDR3 DNA reads as TGTGCCAGCAGTTCGACGGACAGAGTCATGAACACTGAAGCTTTCTTT. Translated, it gives CASSSTDRVMNTEAFF.

The V and J genes are TRBV28 and TRBJ2-1; 10 nucleotides match TRBD2. CDR1 and CDR2 (germline): MDHEN, SYDVKM. The junction had 8 bases not matched to a gene; V was cut back by 10 bases and J by 5 bases. The CDR3 is made up of 14 amino acids. CDR3 bases: TGTGCCACTCAACTAGCGGGGCTGAACAATGAGCAGTTCTTC. Amino acids: CATQLAGLNNEQFF.

This clonotype was counted between two and nine times. Written as DNA, the CDR3 is TGTGCCAGCAGCCAATCCGATGGGCTGCGCTATTCACCCCTCCACTTT. Protein product: CASSQSDGLRYSPLHF. The rearrangement uses TRBV16 and TRBJ1-6; no clear D. With 0 bases removed from V and 8 bases from J, the gap between germline ends came to 14 bases. The CDR3 extends over 16 amino acids. Germline V gives CDR1 KGHSY, CDR2 FQNENV.

The chain is built from TRBV20-1 and TRBJ2-3; D possibly corresponds to TRBD2 (5 bases). The CDR3 is 14 amino acids. V was clipped by 6 bases and J by 4 bases, with 17 bases between them. CDR1 and CDR2 (germline): DFQATT, SNEGSKA (reference sequence). For the CDR3, the DNA is TGCAGTGCCAAAGGGCCCGGAGGTCCAGATACGCAGTATTTT. It is translated as CSAKGPGGPDTQYF.

This clonotype was seen only a few times. The V gene is TRBV20-1, the J gene TRBJ2-7, with 8 bases matching TRBD2. The CDR3 totals 15 residues. In germline, CDR1 is DFQATT, CDR2 SNEGSKA (reference sequence). V gave up 3 bases and J gave up 6 bases; unmatched junction bases: 13. Written as DNA, the CDR3 is TGCAGTGCTAGCCTCACCGGGACTAGTAATGCCGAGCAGTACTTC. This sequence encodes CSASLTGTSNAEQYF.

This chain links TRBV7-9 with TRBJ1-1, with a weak D call TRBD1 (6 bases). V lost 3 bases to trimming and J lost 3 bases, with 11 bases between them. In germline, CDR1 is SEHNR, CDR2 FQNEAQ (reference sequence). The CDR3 sequence is 14 residues long. For the CDR3, the DNA is TGTGCCAGCAGCTTGCCGACAGGTCACACTGAAGCTTTCTTT. Protein sequence: CASSLPTGHTEAFF.

This clonotype was detected only a few times. The rearrangement joins TRBV5-1 to TRBJ1-2; D is uncertain. The CDR3 contains 14 residues. Trimming took off 0 bases at V and 4 bases at J, with 10 bases between the two ends. Germline V lookup: CDR1 SGHRS, CDR2 YFSETQ. The CDR3 loop reads CASSLALEGYGYTF. CDR3 DNA sequence: TGCGCCAGCAGCTTGGCCTTAGAGGGCTATGGCTACACCTTC.

This sequence joins TRBV18 and TRBJ1-1; D gene unclear. This CDR3 is 13 amino acids long. V lost 3 bases to trimming and J lost 6 bases, with 11 bases between them. Looked up from germline, CDR1 is KGHSH and CDR2 is LQKENI. The CDR3 protein is CASSPGSGAEAFF. CDR3 DNA: TGTGCCAGCTCACCTGGGAGCGGGGCTGAAGCTTTCTTT. Full variable domain (outside the CDR3, taken from reference TRBV18 and TRBJ1-1): NAGVMQNPRHLVRRRGQEARLRCSPMKGHSHVYWYRQLPEEGLKFMVYLQKENIIDESGMPKERFSAEFPKEGPSILRIQQVVRGDSAAYFCASSPGSGAEAFFGQGTRLTVV.

This rearrangement joins TRBV4-2 to TRBJ1-5; D may be TRBD1 (5 bases). V lost 1 base, J lost 0 bases, and 10 bases lay in between. The CDR3 spans 16 residues. Germline lookup yields CDR1 LGHNA and CDR2 YNFKEQ. The CDR3: CASSQGDGFSNQPQHF. For the CDR3, the DNA is TGTGCCAGCAGCCAAGGGGACGGCTTTAGCAATCAGCCCCAGCATTTT.

V usage is TRBV20-1 and J usage is TRBJ2-7, with 10 bases lining up with TRBD2. The germline V gene has CDR1 DFQATT and CDR2 SNEGSKA (reference sequence). The CDR3 runs 14 residues. The J segment lost 2 bases and the V segment lost 6 bases, leaving 7 bases of the junction unmatched. The CDR3 sequence: CSAKGLASTYEQYF. As DNA, the CDR3 is TGCAGTGCGAAGGGACTAGCGTCGACCTACGAGCAGTACTTC.

The V gene is TRBV5-1, the J gene TRBJ2-2, with D perhaps TRBD1 (6 bases). Germline lookup yields CDR1 SGHRS and CDR2 YFSETQ. The CDR3 is made up of 11 amino acids. Here the CDR3 reads CGQVCTGELFF. In DNA form, the CDR3 reads TGCGGACAGGTCTGCACCGGGGAGCTGTTTTTT.

V usage is TRBV7-2 and J usage is TRBJ1-2; 10 nucleotides match TRBD1. V was clipped by 7 bases and J by 8 bases; unmatched bases: 7. This CDR3 is built from 13 residues. Germline V gene lookup returns CDR1 SGHTA and CDR2 FQGNSA. CDR3 DNA sequence: TGTGCCAGCAACAGACAGGGGGCGCCCGGCTACACCTTC. Translation: CASNRQGAPGYTF.

This clonotype was seen only a few times. The chain combines TRBV5-1 with TRBJ2-7, with 9 bases lining up with TRBD2. J lost 0 bases, V lost 2 bases, and 9 bases had no gene match. Germline loops: CDR1 SGHRS, CDR2 YFSETQ. The CDR3 consists of 17 residues. The chain's CDR3 is CASSFASGIHYSYEQYF. The CDR3 DNA reads as TGCGCCAGCAGCTTTGCTAGCGGGATTCACTACTCCTACGAGCAGTACTTC.

CDR3 DNA sequence: TGTGCCAGCAGCTTAGGACAGGGAACAGAAGGCTACACCTTC. This sequence encodes CASSLGQGTEGYTF. V gene TRBV7-9 combines with J gene TRBJ1-2, with 7 bases lining up with TRBD1. J gave up 8 bases and V 1 base, and 7 bases lay outside the gene matches. Germline-derived CDR1 and CDR2 are SEHNR and FQNEAQ (reference sequence). The CDR3 has 14 amino acids.

This clonotype was detected only a few times. The chain uses TRBV29-1 and TRBJ2-1, with 8 bases identical to TRBD2. This CDR3 is 12 amino acids long. With V trimmed by 5 bases and J by 9 bases, 6 bases remained unmatched. Looked up from germline, CDR1 is SQVTM and CDR2 is ANQGSEA. The CDR3 region is CSVTSGSPEQFF. CDR3 in DNA: TGCAGCGTTACCAGCGGGAGCCCTGAGCAGTTCTTC.

This clonotype occurred many times. The chain has TRBV7-6 and TRBJ2-7; D perhaps matches TRBD2 (6 bases). The V gene lost 1 base and the J gene lost 5 bases, with 24 bases spanning the gap. The CDR3 is 18 amino acids. Germline lookup yields CDR1 SGHVS and CDR2 FNYEAQ. The CDR3 DNA sequence: TGTGCCAGCAGCTTAGGTGTACCAACCGGGGGAGGAAGCAACGAGCAGTACTTC. It yields the protein CASSLGVPTGGGSNEQYF.

This clonotype was seen a handful of times. The V gene is TRBV11-2, the J gene TRBJ2-1, with D possibly TRBD1 on 5 matching bases. The V gene lost 2 bases and the J gene lost 8 bases, with 13 bases spanning the gap. The CDR3 is 14 residues long. The germline gives CDR1 SGHAT, CDR2 FQNNGV. The CDR3 DNA reads TGTGCCAGCAGCTTACTATACCAGGGCTATGAGCAGTTCTTC. Residues: CASSLLYQGYEQFF.

This clonotype has just a few counts. J is TRBJ2-7 and V is TRBV20-1; D gene ambiguous. V lost 4 bases and J lost 2, with 21 bases in between. The CDR3 consists of 16 residues. Germline V CDR1 and CDR2: DFQATT, SNEGSKA (reference sequence). Written as DNA, the CDR3 is TGCAGTGCTAAACGACCCGGCACAGCGAAACCCTACGAGCAGTACTTC. Translating it yields CSAKRPGTAKPYEQYF.

The V call is TRBV5-6, the J call TRBJ1-4; 8 positions agree with TRBD1. Germline V gives CDR1 SGHDT, CDR2 YYEEEE. CDR3 size: 16 residues. The trim removed 3 bases at V and 10 bases at J, leaving 14 bases unmatched. DNA of the CDR3: TGTGCCAGCAGCTCCACGTCAGACAGGGGAGGAGGAAAACTGTTTTTT. The encoded protein is CASSSTSDRGGGKLFF.

This sequence joins TRBV5-1 and TRBJ2-5; a possible D gene is TRBD2 (5 bases). V lost 5 bases and J lost 4, with 12 bases in between. Germline assignment: CDR1 SGHRS and CDR2 YFSETQ. The CDR3 runs 13 residues. CDR3 sequence (DNA): TGCGCCAGCAGAAATGAGGCGGGAGAGACCCAGTACTTC. The encoded protein is CASRNEAGETQYF.

In its sample, this clonotype was seen a few times. The chain uses TRBV6-2 or TRBV6-3 and TRBJ1-1, with a weak D call TRBD1 (5 bases). There are 14 residues in the CDR3. From germline, CDR1 is MNHEY and CDR2 SVGEGT. Trimming cost V 0 bases and J 5 bases, with 10 bases left between them. CDR3 protein: CASSYSGDWTEAFF. DNA for the CDR3: TGTGCCAGCAGTTACTCGGGGGACTGGACTGAAGCTTTCTTT.

This sequence joins TRBV5-1 and TRBJ2-2; possible D gene TRBD1, 6 bases. Germline CDR1 and CDR2: SGHRS and YFSETQ. There are 15 residues in the CDR3. Trimming shortened V by 4 bases and J by 7 bases, and 17 bases separated the two germline ends. In DNA form, the CDR3 reads TGCGCCAGCAGCACCAGCTCAGGGGCGGTCGGGGAGCTGTTTTTT. It codes for CASSTSSGAVGELFF.

This clonotype was seen a few times. The J gene is TRBJ2-3, the V gene TRBV12-3 or TRBV12-4; 10 nucleotides agree with TRBD1. The junction had 8 bases not matched to a gene; V was cut back by 7 bases and J by 1 base. The CDR3 totals 16 residues. The CDR3 sequence: CASNADRGPGTDTQYF. The CDR3 DNA is TGTGCCAGCAACGCAGACAGGGGGCCTGGCACAGATACGCAGTATTTT.

This clonotype was recorded a few times. V usage is TRBV6-5 and J usage is TRBJ2-2, with D maybe TRBD1 (6 bases). Germline CDR1 and CDR2: MNHEY and SVGAGI. This CDR3 spans 15 amino acids. V dropped 2 bases and J dropped 5 bases, with 12 bases sitting between them. The CDR3 DNA follows: TGTGCCAGCAGTTACGGACAGTTGAGAACCGGGGAGCTGTTTTTT. Translated, it gives CASSYGQLRTGELFF.

J is TRBJ2-7 and V is TRBV11-2, with 9 positions matching TRBD2. Trimming at V came to 5 bases and at J to 0 bases, leaving 5 bases not matched to a gene. Germline CDR1 SGHAT, CDR2 FQNNGV. This CDR3 region has 15 residues. The CDR3 region is CASSVTAGGSYEQYF. In nucleotides, the CDR3 is TGTGCCAGCAGCGTAACAGCGGGGGGCTCCTACGAGCAGTACTTC.

This clonotype was counted between two and nine times. The chain couples TRBV12-3 or TRBV12-4 to TRBJ1-2; no definite D call. The CDR3 has 13 amino acids. Deletions cut 6 bases from V and 4 bases from J, with 12 bases between. CDR3 residues: CASSTTVGYGYTF. CDR3 DNA sequence: TGTGCCAGCAGCACGACCGTGGGCTATGGCTACACCTTC.

With regard to this clonotype: One junction end does not reproduce the germline sequence, and a read error may be involved. The gene calls are TRBV6-5 and TRBJ1-6; D might be TRBD1 (6 bases). The CDR3 runs 15 residues. Germline CDR1 MNHEY, CDR2 SVGAGI. CDR3 nucleotides: TGTGCCAGCAGTTACGCCGACAGGACTCATTCACCCCTCCATTTT. Its protein product is CASSYADRTHSPLHF.